These 2 T cell receptor beta chains originate from one sample sequenced in a study of blood T cells in healthy people across ages. PCR was performed a second time for roughly 7 to 12 cycles using a sample-barcoded 5' primer and a J-beta primer mix. TCRdb ran MiXCR on the 5' RACE reads and lists one entry per CDR3 protein. This sample has about 840,000 distinct CDR3 sequences, with 25% to 35% found just once. These records were also assigned to another study, of T cells of mothers and their children.

Sequenced material: blood. These TCRs come from a woman aged 40 to 55 in good health.

Details on this clonotype: The CDR3 does not close with the conserved phenylalanine or tryptophan, likely indicating a read error. The rearrangement links TRBV7-9 to TRBJ2-5; D not certain. CDR1 is SEHNR, CDR2 FQNEAQ, per germline (reference sequence). The V end was cut by 1 base, the J end by 4 bases, with 4 bases between. The CDR3 runs to 12 residues. The CDR3 here is CASSLVGETQYC. For the CDR3, the DNA is TGTGCCAGCAGCTTAGTCGGAGAGACCCAGTACTGC.

The chain combines TRBV6-6 with TRBJ2-1, with D tentatively TRBD1 (6 bases). Germline values: CDR1 MNHNY, CDR2 SVGAGI (reference sequence). The CDR3 spans 15 residues. V lost 6 bases and J lost 1, with 13 bases in between. The CDR3 reads CASSPTGLSYNEQFF. In DNA, the CDR3 is TGTGCCAGCAGCCCGACAGGACTTTCCTACAATGAGCAGTTCTTC.